The text below deals with one T cell receptor beta chain. Its antigen is not identified. Profiling relied on immunoSEQ multiplex PCR, and the TCRdb table lists in-frame clones only, not all of them. The sample lists thousands of clones, around 73% seen once, with approximately 9.1% in the top ten. The sequenced cases were selected for having the highest brain T cell transcript signatures. Before surgery, patients took at least one anti-epileptic drug. Germline CDR1 and CDR2: DFQATT and SNEGSKA (reference sequence). The CDR3 is made up of 12 amino acids. V lost 6 bases, J lost 5 bases, and 10 bases lay in between. These data belong to a study of brain T cells in children with intractable seizures. Points from the study as a whole: Viral specificity was inferred only from CDR3 similarity; HCMV serostatus was unknown. Pre- and post-surgery blood differed in depth, so pre-surgery absences may be undersampling.

The sequencing used resected brain tissue, collected at surgery. This chain links TRBV20-1 with TRBJ1-4, with D possibly TRBD1 on 5 matching bases. This receptor was taken from a boy younger than two with tuberous sclerosis and intractable seizures. The CDR3 DNA sequence: TGCAGTGCAAGTGGGGGAAATGAAAAACTGTTTTTT. Translation gives CSASGGNEKLFF.